The 21 T cell receptor beta chains in this list originate from one sample, sequenced in a study of resident and recirculating memory T cells in vitiligo. Assay used: immunoSEQ multiplex PCR; TCRdb lists only in-frame clones, some missing. Among 70,000 to 85,000 clones, approximately 93% were seen once, and the ten largest hold 4.9%. Sequencing input: blood. The receptors here all came from a male donor with vitiligo.

This clone has only one observation. The chain has TRBV29-1 and TRBJ2-7; D perhaps matches TRBD1 (6 bases). Germline values: CDR1 SQVTM, CDR2 ANQGSEA. Deletions cut 6 bases from V and 2 bases from J, with 17 bases between. The CDR3 consists of 14 residues. The CDR3 nucleotides are TGCAGCGTAAGGGTGGGGCAGGGGACCTACGAGCAGTACTTC. It yields the protein CSVRVGQGTYEQYF.

The chain has TRBV14 and TRBJ2-3; 8 nucleotides match TRBD2. This CDR3 has 15 amino acids. The V segment lost 1 base and the J segment 7 bases; nucleotides outside the gene matches: 7. The germline CDR1 and CDR2 sequences are SGHDN and FVKESK. The CDR3, as DNA: TGTGCCAGCAGCCAAGCTTTGCGGGGGGAATATACGCAGTATTTT. It yields the protein CASSQALRGEYTQYF. Full variable domain (missing parts from reference TRBV14 and TRBJ2-3): EAGVTQFPSHSVIEKGQTVTLRCDPISGHDNLYWYRRVMGKEIKFLLHFVKESKQDESGMPNNRFLAERTGGTYSTLKVQPAELEDSGVYFCASSQALRGEYTQYFGPGTRLTVL.

The J gene is TRBJ2-5, the V gene TRBV7-2; TRBD2 agrees at 9 bases. Germline CDR1 is SGHTA and CDR2 is FQGNSA. V shed 0 bases and J 1 base; nucleotides not matched to a gene: 0. CDR3 length equals 15 residues. Here the CDR3 DNA reads TGTGCCAGCAGCTTAGCGCGGGGGGGCCAAGAGACCCAGTACTTC. Translation gives CASSLARGGQETQYF.

By frequency in the sample, this clone is large. The chain joins TRBV6-4 to TRBJ2-2; perhaps TRBD1 as D (5 bases). The germline V gene has CDR1 MRHNA and CDR2 SNTAGT. The CDR3 loop spans 14 amino acids. V was pared by 0 bases and J by 3 bases, with 5 bases between. CDR3 loop: CASSDSRDTGELFF. The CDR3 bases are TGTGCCAGCAGTGACTCCAGGGACACCGGGGAGCTGTTTTTT.

V gene TRBV6-6 combines with J gene TRBJ1-1; D possibly corresponds to TRBD1 (6 bases). In germline, CDR1 is MNHNY, CDR2 SVGAGI (reference sequence). V lost 11 bases and J 0 bases, leaving 10 bases between the germline ends. This CDR3 spans 12 amino acids. CDR3 bases: TGTGCCGGGGGGGCAGTGAACACTGAAGCTTTCTTT. It translates to CAGGAVNTEAFF.

The J gene is TRBJ1-1, the V gene TRBV18; TRBD1 matches at 7 bases. This CDR3 comprises 14 residues. Looked up from germline, CDR1 is KGHSH and CDR2 is LQKENI. The trim removed 3 bases at V and 3 bases at J, leaving 4 bases unmatched. The CDR3 protein is CASSPRQGHTEAFF. The CDR3 bases are TGTGCCAGCTCACCTAGACAGGGTCACACTGAAGCTTTCTTT.

The V gene is TRBV2, the J gene TRBJ1-5; 7 bases align to TRBD1. The CDR3 length is 13 residues. CDR1 and CDR2 from the germline V gene are SNHLY and FYNNEI. The V gene end was trimmed by 8 bases and the J gene end by 2 bases; junction bases not matched to a gene: 3. The CDR3 here is CASFGQGNQPQHF. The CDR3 bases are TGTGCCAGCTTTGGACAGGGCAATCAGCCCCAGCATTTT.

The gene calls are TRBV9 and TRBJ1-4; TRBD1 is a possible D gene (6 bases). The CDR3 consists of 14 residues. CDR1 and CDR2 (germline): SGDLS, YYNGEE. Trimming removed 3 bases from V and 7 bases from J, with 13 bases in between. DNA of the CDR3: TGTGCCAGCAGCGGGGGGCAGGCGGGTGAAAAACTGTTTTTT. Amino acids: CASSGGQAGEKLFF.

This clone was recorded a few times. The chain couples TRBV28 to TRBJ1-2; TRBD1 might be the D (5 bases). With 0 bases removed from V and 8 bases from J, the gap between germline ends came to 10 bases. The CDR3 has 13 amino acids. Germline CDR1 reads MDHEN; CDR2 reads SYDVKM. CDR3 protein: CASSLWGGGGYTF. The CDR3 bases are TGTGCCAGCAGTTTATGGGGGGGAGGCGGCTACACCTTC.

The chain is built from TRBV7-9 and TRBJ1-2; TRBD1 aligns across 11 bases. This CDR3 is 16 amino acids long. Unmatched junction bases numbered 3, after V lost 1 base and J lost 2 bases. CDR1 is SEHNR, CDR2 FQNEAQ, per germline (reference sequence). CDR3 protein: CASSLGDRGGNYGYTF. For the CDR3, the DNA is TGTGCCAGCAGCTTAGGGGACAGGGGGGGAAACTATGGCTACACCTTC.

The chain links TRBV7-2 to TRBJ2-3; 10 bases agree with TRBD2. Germline V gene sequence: CDR1 SGHTA, CDR2 FQGNSA. J lost 6 bases, V lost 5 bases, and 5 bases had no gene match. The CDR3 is 14 residues long. The chain's CDR3 is CASSRGTSVDTQYF. The CDR3 DNA is TGTGCCAGCAGCAGGGGGACTAGCGTCGATACGCAGTATTTT.

The chain couples TRBV5-1 to TRBJ1-2, with D perhaps matching TRBD1 (5 bases). This CDR3 is 18 amino acids long. The germline CDR1 and CDR2 sequences are SGHRS and YFSETQ. The V end lost 0 bases, the J end lost 6 bases, and 24 bases lay between the germline ends. CDR3 nucleotides: TGCGCCAGCAGCTTGGTTCTTAACCCGGTACAGGCCCAGGATGGCTACACCTTC. Its translation: CASSLVLNPVQAQDGYTF.

This rearrangement joins TRBV7-9 to TRBJ2-7, with D perhaps matching TRBD1 (5 bases). The CDR3 has 12 residues. Trimming pared 5 bases from V and 2 bases from J, leaving 7 bases between. Germline V gives CDR1 SEHNR, CDR2 FQNEAQ (reference sequence). CDR3 loop: CASSKTAYEQYF. CDR3 in DNA: TGTGCCAGCAGCAAGACAGCCTACGAGCAGTACTTC.

The rearrangement joins TRBV6-1 to TRBJ1-2, with TRBD1 as a possible D gene (5 bases). The CDR3 has 14 residues. Trimming took off 3 bases at V and 3 bases at J, with 11 bases between the two ends. CDR1 and CDR2 from the germline V gene are MNHNS and SASEGT. CDR3 DNA: TGTGCCAGCAGTGATGGAGGGGATGACTATGGCTACACCTTC. The encoded protein is CASSDGGDDYGYTF.

V usage is TRBV7-8 and J usage is TRBJ1-1; D is ambiguous. The ends were cut back, 3 bases at V and 0 bases at J, with 8 bases in the middle. This CDR3 spans 14 amino acids. Germline CDR1 and CDR2: SGHVS and FQNEAQ. CDR3 sequence reads: CASSFAGMNTEAFF. The CDR3 DNA is TGTGCCAGCAGCTTCGCGGGGATGAACACTGAAGCTTTCTTT.

The V call is TRBV28, the J call TRBJ2-7, with 8 bases lining up with TRBD1. Germline CDR1 reads MDHEN; CDR2 reads SYDVKM. The CDR3 runs 15 residues. After removal of 2 bases from V and 9 bases from J, the junction contained 12 bases not matched to a gene. The CDR3 here is CASSLGRGPSLRQYF. The CDR3 DNA follows: TGTGCCAGCAGTTTAGGCAGGGGGCCCTCCTTACGGCAGTACTTC.

J is TRBJ1-2 and V is TRBV18; 9 bases line up with TRBD1. Trimming took 5 bases from V and 4 from J; bases not matched to a gene: 17. Looked up from germline, CDR1 is KGHSH and CDR2 is LQKENI. The CDR3 has 18 residues. The CDR3 reads CASSATNGQGRRVYGYTF. The CDR3, as DNA: TGTGCCAGCTCAGCCACTAACGGACAGGGGCGGAGAGTCTATGGCTACACCTTC.

The chain joins TRBV28 to TRBJ1-3; 10 bases map to TRBD1. V trimming: 5 bases; J trimming: 3 bases; junction bases outside the gene matches: 4. The CDR3 consists of 15 residues. The germline V gene has CDR1 MDHEN and CDR2 SYDVKM. CDR3 bases: TGTGCCAGCAGTCAGACAGGGGGCGATGGAAACACCATATATTTT. Amino acid sequence: CASSQTGGDGNTIYF.

This chain connects TRBV7-2 to TRBJ2-1, with 16 nucleotides matching TRBD2. Per the germline V gene, CDR1 is SGHTA and CDR2 is FQGNSA. Unmatched junction bases numbered 11, after V lost 5 bases and J lost 4 bases. The CDR3 covers 19 residues. The CDR3 loop is CASSQQPGLAGGNYNEQFF. The CDR3 coding sequence is TGTGCCAGCAGCCAACAACCGGGACTAGCGGGGGGGAATTACAATGAGCAGTTCTTC.

The gene calls are TRBV18 and TRBJ1-5, with TRBD1 as a possible D gene (5 bases). V lost 2 bases and J 2 bases, leaving 10 bases between the germline ends. The germline CDR1 and CDR2 sequences are KGHSH and LQKENI. CDR3 size: 15 residues. The CDR3 region has the DNA TGTGCCAGCTCACCAGGGGGGGATGGCAATCAGCCCCAGCATTTT. This sequence encodes CASSPGGDGNQPQHF.

This chain connects TRBV6-5 to TRBJ1-1; TRBD1 matches 8 bases. With V trimmed by 0 bases and J by 6 bases, 6 bases remained unmatched. The CDR3 has 15 amino acids. Germline CDR1 and CDR2: MNHEY and SVGAGI. The CDR3 nucleotides read TGTGCCAGCAGTTACTCCGGACAGGGAGTCCCTGAAGCTTTCTTT. Translated, it gives CASSYSGQGVPEAFF.